The clone carrying this T cell receptor beta chain was seen only a few times. Its specificity is unknown. The data stem from a study of blood T cells in healthy people across ages. V dropped 0 bases and J dropped 0 bases, with 11 bases sitting between them. Germline lookup yields CDR1 SGHDT and CDR2 YYEEEE. The CDR3 length is 16 residues. For the second PCR, which ran for about 7 to 11 cycles, a sample-barcoded 5' primer and a J-beta primer mix were used. Carrying 12 random nucleotides, a template-switch adaptor labeled each individual cDNA molecule. TCRdb redid the calling of the 5' RACE reads with MiXCR, one entry per CDR3 protein. The data hold 1.5 million to 2 million distinct CDR3 sequences, with about 32% observed a single time. Study results and caveats: Per-million-T-cell TCR beta diversity fell roughly linearly with age.

The chain carries TRBV5-6 and TRBJ2-3; the D is unclear. The receptor was derived from a woman aged 25 to 39 in good health. The sample was blood. The CDR3, as DNA: TGTGCCAGCAGCTTGGGGGGTAAGAGGAGCACAGATACGCAGTATTTT. It specifies CASSLGGKRSTDTQYF.